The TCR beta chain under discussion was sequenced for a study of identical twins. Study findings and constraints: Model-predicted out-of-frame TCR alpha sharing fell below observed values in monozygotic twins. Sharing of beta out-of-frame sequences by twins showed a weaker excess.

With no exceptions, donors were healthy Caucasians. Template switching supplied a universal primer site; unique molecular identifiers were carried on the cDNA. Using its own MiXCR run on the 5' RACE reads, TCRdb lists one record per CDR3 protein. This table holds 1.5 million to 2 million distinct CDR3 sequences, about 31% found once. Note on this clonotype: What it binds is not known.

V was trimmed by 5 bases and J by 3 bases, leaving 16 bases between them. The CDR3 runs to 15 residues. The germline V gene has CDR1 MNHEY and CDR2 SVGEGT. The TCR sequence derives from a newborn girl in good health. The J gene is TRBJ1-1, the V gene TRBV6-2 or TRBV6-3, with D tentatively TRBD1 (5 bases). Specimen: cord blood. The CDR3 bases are TGTGCCAGCAGTCCGCTACAGGATCCTTACACTGAAGCTTTCTTT. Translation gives CASSPLQDPYTEAFF.